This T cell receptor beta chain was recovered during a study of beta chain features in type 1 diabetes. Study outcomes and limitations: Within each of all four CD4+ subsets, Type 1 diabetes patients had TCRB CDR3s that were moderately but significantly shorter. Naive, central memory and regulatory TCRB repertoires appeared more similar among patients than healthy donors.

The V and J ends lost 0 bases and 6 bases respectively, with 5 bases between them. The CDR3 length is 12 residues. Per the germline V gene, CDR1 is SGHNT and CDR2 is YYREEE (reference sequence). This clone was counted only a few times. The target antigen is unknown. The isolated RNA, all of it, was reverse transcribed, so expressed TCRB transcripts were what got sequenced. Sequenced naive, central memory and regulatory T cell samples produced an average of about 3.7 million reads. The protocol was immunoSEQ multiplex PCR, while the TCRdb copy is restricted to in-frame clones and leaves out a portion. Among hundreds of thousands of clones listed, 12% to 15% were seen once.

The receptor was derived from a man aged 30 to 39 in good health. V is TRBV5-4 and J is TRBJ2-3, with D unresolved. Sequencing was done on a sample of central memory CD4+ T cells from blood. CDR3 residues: CASSLVLDTQYF. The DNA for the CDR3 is TGTGCCAGCAGCTTGGTACTCGATACGCAGTATTTT. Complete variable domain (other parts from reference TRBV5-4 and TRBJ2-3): ETGVTQSPTHLIKTRGQQVTLRCSSQSGHNTVSWYQQALGQGPQFIFQYYREEENGRGNFPPRFSGLQFPNYSSELNVNALELDDSALYLCASSLVLDTQYFGPGTRLTVL.